The text below deals with one TCR beta chain. No antigen is known for it. This sample was included in a study of cytomegalovirus exposure and HLA in healthy donors. Study at large: Out of 398 genotyped donors, approximately 84% belonged to the Caucasian-associated ancestry cluster.

PCR amplification relied on 60 Vbeta primers (plus 13 Jbeta primers). Clones were sequenced by immunoSEQ multiplex PCR, and TCRdb holds only the in-frame ones, with some missing. Listed are 87,000 or so clones; 15% falls within the top ten. Healthy donors of bone marrow made up the group. Study results and caveats: As a later analysis revealed, most CMV-associated TCR beta chains appeared HLA-restricted.

J was trimmed by 10 bases and V by 5 bases; bases with no gene match: 11. The CDR3 totals 15 residues. Germline CDR1 and CDR2: SGHTA and FQGTGA. This sequence joins TRBV7-3 and TRBJ2-1; 10 bases are a match to TRBD2. Sample: PBMCs. The origin of this receptor is a man aged 50 to 60 in good health and CMV-seropositive. The CDR3 here is CASSPSASGRGEQFF. The CDR3 nucleotides are TGTGCCAGCAGCCCTAGCGCTAGCGGGAGAGGGGAGCAGTTCTTC.